The 14 T cell receptor beta chains below were found in one sample sequenced in a study of shared clonotypes between healthy human individuals. Produced via immunoSEQ multiplex PCR; TCRdb's table is partial and in-frame only. The profile shows about 1 million clones, around four fifths of them singletons. The sequenced sample was memory CD4+ T cells sorted from blood. Subset here: CD45RA-negative fraction. The receptor source for this set is a man between 18 and 35 years old in good health.

The chain has TRBV2 and TRBJ1-1; TRBD1 matches at 7 bases. CDR3 size: 14 residues. V dropped 0 bases and J dropped 6; count of bases not matched to a gene: 4. From germline, CDR1 is SNHLY and CDR2 FYNNEI. This CDR3 is CASSEALGTAEAFF. The CDR3, as DNA: TGTGCCAGCAGTGAAGCTTTGGGGACAGCTGAAGCTTTCTTT.

Details on this clone: Within the sample, other DNA sequences also encode this same CDR3. The chain links TRBV5-1 to TRBJ1-2; D unresolved. V dropped 4 bases and J dropped 4 bases, with 11 bases sitting between them. Germline V gene data show CDR1 as SGHRS and CDR2 as YFSETQ. This CDR3 region has 13 residues. CDR3 nucleotides: TGCGCCAGCAGCCTCGGAGATTCCTATGGCTACACCTTC. Its translation is CASSLGDSYGYTF.

This clone is a singleton in its sample. The chain has TRBV30 and TRBJ2-2; D gene ambiguous. Germline V gene data show CDR1 as GTSNPN and CDR2 as SVGIG (reference sequence). Trimming took 2 bases from V and 4 from J, leaving 5 bases between them. This CDR3 has 12 residues. The CDR3 nucleotides are TGTGCCTGGAGTCAGTTCACCGGGGAGCTGTTTTTT. It yields the protein CAWSQFTGELFF.

Of note for this clone: The likely explanation is a read error, given a far larger clone one base away. The chain is built from TRBV6-1 and TRBJ2-7; 7 bases agree with TRBD2. This CDR3 has 15 amino acids. Germline CDR1 and CDR2: MNHNS and SASEGT. Here the CDR3 reads CTSRAGTEVVYEQYF. The CDR3 DNA reads as TGTACCAGCAGAGCGGGGACTGAAGTAGTCTACGAGCAGTACTTC.

The chain has TRBV7-2 and TRBJ2-3, with 10 bases matching TRBD2. Germline CDR1 SGHTA, CDR2 FQGNSA. The CDR3 runs to 16 residues. The trim removed 4 bases at V and 1 base at J, leaving 5 bases unmatched. The CDR3 sequence: CASSSRTSGRTDTQYF. The CDR3, as DNA: TGTGCCAGCAGCTCCCGGACTAGCGGACGCACAGATACGCAGTATTTT.

Notes on this clone: An end of the junction differs from the germline gene, which may be a read error. The chain uses TRBV7-7 and TRBJ2-1; 9 bases are shared with TRBD2. Germline-derived CDR1 and CDR2 are SSHAT and FNYEAQ (reference sequence). CDR3 length: 15 amino acids. The CDR3 here is CASSLTLAGSNEQFF. CDR3 sequence (DNA): TGTGCTAGCAGCTTAACGCTAGCGGGGAGCAATGAGCAGTTCTTC. Full variable domain (remainder filled in from reference TRBV7-7 and TRBJ2-1): GAGVSQSPRYKVTKRGQDVTLRCDPISSHATLYWYQQALGQGPEFLTYFNYEAQPDKSGLPSDRFSAERPEGSISTLTIQRTEQRDSAMYRCASSLTLAGSNEQFFGPGTRLTVL.

Concerning this clone: The same CDR3 is also encoded by other DNA sequences in this sample. The genes are TRBV5-1 and TRBJ1-1; TRBD1 agrees at 7 bases. Germline V gene sequence: CDR1 SGHRS, CDR2 YFSETQ. The CDR3 covers 14 residues. The J segment lost 5 bases and the V segment lost 0 bases, leaving 4 bases of the junction unmatched. CDR3 sequence: CASSLGQGGTEAFF. CDR3 DNA sequence: TGCGCCAGCAGCTTGGGACAGGGTGGTACTGAAGCTTTCTTT.

The chain employs TRBV7-2 and TRBJ1-2, with D perhaps TRBD1 (6 bases). The germline V gene encodes CDR1 SGHTA and CDR2 FQGNSA. V was shortened by 5 bases and J by 8 bases, with 21 bases between the two germline ends. The CDR3 runs to 15 residues. CDR3 in DNA: TGTGCCAGCAGCCCTAGTGGCGGGGGGGGCTCGGGCTACACCTTC. This translates into CASSPSGGGGSGYTF.

V usage is TRBV5-4 and J usage is TRBJ2-7; D possibly corresponds to TRBD1 (6 bases). This CDR3 is built from 14 residues. Germline V gene sequence: CDR1 SGHNT, CDR2 YYREEE (reference sequence). The ends were cut back, 4 bases at V and 0 bases at J, with 11 bases in the middle. Written as DNA, the CDR3 is TGTGCCAGCAGCGGGCAGGGGACCTCCTACGAGCAGTACTTC. This translates into CASSGQGTSYEQYF.

This chain uses TRBV7-8 with TRBJ1-6; no clear D. The germline gives CDR1 SGHVS, CDR2 FQNEAQ. The CDR3 contains 18 residues. Trimming stripped 5 bases from V and 0 bases from J, with 17 bases between. CDR3 nucleotides: TGTGCCAGCAGCCCTAGGGTGGCGGGGAGCTCCTATAATTCACCCCTCCACTTT. The encoded protein is CASSPRVAGSSYNSPLHF. Full variable domain (rest looked up from reference TRBV7-8 and TRBJ1-6): GAGVSQSPRYKVAKRGQDVALRCDPISGHVSLFWYQQALGQGPEFLTYFQNEAQLDKSGLPSDRFFAERPEGSVSTLKIQRTQQEDSAVYLCASSPRVAGSSYNSPLHFGNGTRLTVT.

This clone was seen a single time. V is TRBV6-6 and J is TRBJ1-5, with D possibly being TRBD1 (5 bases). CDR1 is MNHNY and CDR2 is SVGAGI in the germline V gene (reference sequence). V lost 5 bases and J lost 5, with 19 bases in between. This CDR3 has 16 residues. CDR3 sequence: CASSRLSGWGDQPQHF. CDR3 DNA sequence: TGTGCCAGCAGTCGCTTGTCGGGGTGGGGGGATCAGCCCCAGCATTTT.

This clone was seen just once. V usage is TRBV10-1 and J usage is TRBJ2-1; D assignment may be TRBD1 or TRBD2 (7 bases each). Germline V lookup: CDR1 WNHNN, CDR2 SYGVQD (reference sequence). The V and J ends lost 3 bases and 5 bases respectively, with 14 bases between them. The CDR3 extends over 15 amino acids. The CDR3 sequence is CASSERQGGDNEQFF. Here the CDR3 DNA reads TGCGCCAGCAGTGAACGACAGGGAGGGGACAATGAGCAGTTCTTC.

This chain joins TRBV7-2 and TRBJ2-3, with D perhaps matching TRBD2 (6 bases). Germline V gene data show CDR1 as SGHTA and CDR2 as FQGNSA. V dropped 7 bases and J dropped 2 bases, with 16 bases sitting between them. The length of the CDR3 is 15 residues. The CDR3 loop reads CASTIDGSLTDTQYF. In DNA, the CDR3 is TGTGCCAGCACCATAGACGGGAGCCTCACAGATACGCAGTATTTT.

This chain uses TRBV4-3 with TRBJ2-5, with D tentatively TRBD1 (5 bases). Germline V gene data show CDR1 as LGHNA and CDR2 as YSLEER. V lost 0 bases to trimming and J lost 3 bases, with 14 bases between them. This CDR3 is built from 16 residues. The DNA of the CDR3 is TGCGCCAGCAGCCAAGACGGTGGCAGGGCCAAAGAGACCCAGTACTTC. Protein sequence: CASSQDGGRAKETQYF.